The subject of this entry is one T cell receptor (beta chain). Its target is unknown. This CDR3 comprises 18 residues. The J segment lost 4 bases and the V segment lost 0 bases, leaving 11 bases of the junction unmatched. The germline V gene encodes CDR1 LNHNV and CDR2 YYDKDF (reference sequence). Every TCR beta cDNA library bore unique molecular identifiers. From approximately 0.95 to 9.8 million T cells, 400,000 to 650,000 cDNA molecules were obtained. TCRdb itself ran the PCR reads through MiXCR, one entry per CDR3 protein. The table lists 600,000 to 750,000 distinct CDR3 sequences, roughly three fifths of them singletons. These data come from a study of post-analysis software for immune sequencing data. Study-level background: Both relapsing-remitting and secondary progressive multiple sclerosis featured among the disease courses, as did progressive-relapsing multiple sclerosis. The study's findings and limits: Multiple sclerosis was associated with a significant reduction in normalized Chao1 diversity relative to controls. TRBV segments more frequent in patients than in controls numbered five and included TRBV5-6, TRBV5-1 and TRBV20-1. Samples from one preparation batch, clustered by F measure, grouped strongly together.

The source of this sequence is a girl aged 2 to 10 with multiple sclerosis. This chain joins TRBV15 and TRBJ2-1; TRBD1 matches at 8 bases. The source material was blood. The CDR3, as DNA: TGTGCCACCAGCAGAGATCGGGTGTCAGGGGGCCCTTACAATGAGCAGTTCTTC. It yields the protein CATSRDRVSGGPYNEQFF. The variable domain in full, with the rest retrieved from reference TRBV15 and TRBJ2-1, is DAMVIQNPRYQVTQFGKPVTLSCSQTLNHNVMYWYQQKSSQAPKLLFHYYDKDFNNEADTPDNFQSRRPNTSFCFLDIRSPGLGDTAMYLCATSRDRVSGGPYNEQFFGPGTRLTVL.